A single TCR beta chain is shown here with its context. V was cut by 1 base and J by 2 bases, with 5 bases left in between. This CDR3 is 13 amino acids long. The germline CDR1 and CDR2 sequences are SGHVS and FNYEAQ. 60 Vbeta and 13 Jbeta primers were used in PCR. Profiled with immunoSEQ multiplex PCR; TCRdb holds only in-frame clones, not every one. The sample has 35,000 to 45,000 clones, around 72% seen once. The data belong to a study of cytomegalovirus exposure and HLA in healthy donors. The sample comprised PBMCs. The sequence was obtained from a woman aged 25 to 45 in good health and CMV-seronegative. The V gene is TRBV7-6, the J gene TRBJ1-2, with no clear D. The DNA of the CDR3 is TGTGCCAGCAGCTTAGGAGGGAACTATGGCTACACCTTC. This translates into CASSLGGNYGYTF.